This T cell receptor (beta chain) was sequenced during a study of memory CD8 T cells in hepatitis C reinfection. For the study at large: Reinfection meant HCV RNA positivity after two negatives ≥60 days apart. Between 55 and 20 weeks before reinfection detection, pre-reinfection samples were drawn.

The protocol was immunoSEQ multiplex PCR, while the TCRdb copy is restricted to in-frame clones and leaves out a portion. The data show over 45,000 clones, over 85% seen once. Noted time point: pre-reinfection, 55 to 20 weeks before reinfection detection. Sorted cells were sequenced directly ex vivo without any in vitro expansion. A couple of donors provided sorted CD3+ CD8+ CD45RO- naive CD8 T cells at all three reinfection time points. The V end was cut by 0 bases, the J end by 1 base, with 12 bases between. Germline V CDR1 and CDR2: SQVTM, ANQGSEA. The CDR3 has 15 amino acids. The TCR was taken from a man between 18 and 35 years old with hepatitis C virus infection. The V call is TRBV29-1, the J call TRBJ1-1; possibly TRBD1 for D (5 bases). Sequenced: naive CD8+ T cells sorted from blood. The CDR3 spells CSVEERMGQNTEAFF. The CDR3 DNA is TGCAGCGTTGAAGAGAGGATGGGGCAGAACACTGAAGCTTTCTTT.